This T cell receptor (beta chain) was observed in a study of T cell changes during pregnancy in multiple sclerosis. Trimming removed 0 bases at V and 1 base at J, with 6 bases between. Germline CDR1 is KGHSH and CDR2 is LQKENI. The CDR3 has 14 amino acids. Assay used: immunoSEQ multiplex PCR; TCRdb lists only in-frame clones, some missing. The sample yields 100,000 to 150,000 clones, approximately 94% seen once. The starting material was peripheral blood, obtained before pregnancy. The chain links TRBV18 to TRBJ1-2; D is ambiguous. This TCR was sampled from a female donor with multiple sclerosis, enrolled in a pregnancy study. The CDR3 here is CASSPPGRNYGYTF. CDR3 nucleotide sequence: TGTGCCAGCTCACCACCGGGCCGTAACTATGGCTACACCTTC.